This paragraph reports one T cell receptor beta chain. The same CDR3 is also encoded by other DNA sequences in this sample. The data originate from a study of shared T cell receptors in the human thymus. Sequencing was performed with immunoSEQ multiplex PCR; in TCRdb, only in-frame clones are kept and a portion is missing. The sample lists roughly 710,000 clones, approximately 83% seen once, with roughly 0.01% in the top ten. The V end was cut by 0 bases, the J end by 1 base, with 7 bases between. CDR3 size: 14 residues. Germline assignment: CDR1 SGDLS and CDR2 YYNGEE. These data were also reused for a study on human thymus T cells.

The V call is TRBV9, the J call TRBJ1-1; D unresolved. The source material was thymocytes. The TCR was taken from a girl less than two years old with a congenital heart defect. CDR3 region: CASSVGGQNTEAFF. The CDR3 DNA sequence: TGTGCCAGCAGCGTAGGAGGGCAGAACACTGAAGCTTTCTTT.